The present T cell receptor beta chain was sequenced within a study of blood T cell repertoires in COVID-19. On the study more broadly: Researchers got acute and convalescent COVID-19 samples from the United States, Italy and Spain.

Repertoires were generated with immunoSEQ multiplex PCR, while TCRdb's copy carries only in-frame clones and drops some. The profile shows approximately 470,000 clones, about nine tenths of them singletons. The V and J ends lost 0 bases and 6 bases, in that order; junction bases with no gene match: 5. CDR3 length: 15 residues. Germline assignment: CDR1 SGHRS and CDR2 YFSETQ. Enrollees, about 18 to 89 years old, lived in fewer than 25 US areas. The source is a woman aged 18-29 years who had recovered from COVID-19. Sequencing was carried out using PBMCs or T cells enriched from blood (not recorded which). The chain recombines TRBV5-1 with TRBJ1-1; 10 bases line up with TRBD1. The CDR3, as DNA: TGCGCCAGCAGCTTGGGACCCGACAGGGGGCCTGAAGCTTTCTTT. It encodes CASSLGPDRGPEAFF.